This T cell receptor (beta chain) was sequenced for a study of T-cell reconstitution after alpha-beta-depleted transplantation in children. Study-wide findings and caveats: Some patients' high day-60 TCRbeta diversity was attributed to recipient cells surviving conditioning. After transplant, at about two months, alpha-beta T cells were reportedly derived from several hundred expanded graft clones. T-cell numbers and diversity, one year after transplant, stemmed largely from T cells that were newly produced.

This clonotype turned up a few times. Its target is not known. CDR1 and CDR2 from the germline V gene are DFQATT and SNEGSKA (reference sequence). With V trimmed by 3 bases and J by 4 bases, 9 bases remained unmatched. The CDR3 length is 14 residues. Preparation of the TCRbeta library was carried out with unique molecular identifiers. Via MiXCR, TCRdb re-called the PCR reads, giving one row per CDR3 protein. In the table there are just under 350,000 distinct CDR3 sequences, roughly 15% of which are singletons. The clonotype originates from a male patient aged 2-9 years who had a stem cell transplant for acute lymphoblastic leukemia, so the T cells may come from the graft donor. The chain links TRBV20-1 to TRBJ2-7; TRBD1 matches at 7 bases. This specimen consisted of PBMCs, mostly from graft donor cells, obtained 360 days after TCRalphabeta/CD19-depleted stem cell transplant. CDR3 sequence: CSARGRQGKYEQYF. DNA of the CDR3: TGCAGTGCTAGGGGCCGACAGGGAAAGTACGAGCAGTACTTC.